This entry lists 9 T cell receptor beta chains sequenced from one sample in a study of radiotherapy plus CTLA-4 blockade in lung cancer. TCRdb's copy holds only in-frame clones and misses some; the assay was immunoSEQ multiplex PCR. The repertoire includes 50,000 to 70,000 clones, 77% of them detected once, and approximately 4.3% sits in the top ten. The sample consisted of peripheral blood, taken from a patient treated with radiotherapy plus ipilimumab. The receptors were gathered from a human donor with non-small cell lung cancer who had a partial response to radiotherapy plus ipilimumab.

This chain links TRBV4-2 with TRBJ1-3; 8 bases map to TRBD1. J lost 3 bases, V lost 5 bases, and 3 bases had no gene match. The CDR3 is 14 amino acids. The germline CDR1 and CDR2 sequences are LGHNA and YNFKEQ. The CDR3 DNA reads TGTGCCAGCAGCTTAGGACAGGGTGGAAACACCATATATTTT. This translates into CASSLGQGGNTIYF.

Here the CDR3 DNA reads TGTGCCAGCAGGTTAAACAGGTCCCCAACCTACGAGCAGTACTTC. Amino acids: CASRLNRSPTYEQYF. The chain employs TRBV2 and TRBJ2-7, with D maybe TRBD1 (5 bases). V lost 6 bases and J lost 2, with 17 bases in between. This CDR3 has 15 residues. Germline V CDR1 and CDR2: SNHLY, FYNNEI.

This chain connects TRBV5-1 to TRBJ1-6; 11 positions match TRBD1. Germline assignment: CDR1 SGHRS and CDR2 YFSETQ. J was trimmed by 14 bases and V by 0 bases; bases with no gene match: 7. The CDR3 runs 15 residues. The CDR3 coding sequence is TGCGCCAGCAGCTTGGGGGACAGGGGGAAAGAAGCCCTCCACTTT. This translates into CASSLGDRGKEALHF.

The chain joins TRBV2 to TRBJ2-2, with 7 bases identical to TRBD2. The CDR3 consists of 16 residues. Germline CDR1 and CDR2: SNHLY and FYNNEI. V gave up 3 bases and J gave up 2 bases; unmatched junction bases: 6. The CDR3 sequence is CASSDGTKGNTGELFF. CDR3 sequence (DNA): TGTGCCAGCAGTGACGGGACTAAGGGCAACACCGGGGAGCTGTTTTTT. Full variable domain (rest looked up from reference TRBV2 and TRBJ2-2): EPEVTQTPSHQVTQMGQEVILRCVPISNHLYFYWYRQILGQKVEFLVSFYNNEISEKSEIFDDQFSVERPDGSNFTLKIRSTKLEDSAMYFCASSDGTKGNTGELFFGEGSRLTVL.

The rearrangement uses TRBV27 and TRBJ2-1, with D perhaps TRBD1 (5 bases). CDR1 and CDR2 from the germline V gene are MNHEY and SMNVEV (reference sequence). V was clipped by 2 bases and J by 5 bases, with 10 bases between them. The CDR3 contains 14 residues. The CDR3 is CASSLRQGHNEQFF. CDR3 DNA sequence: TGTGCCAGCAGTTTACGGCAGGGCCACAATGAGCAGTTCTTC.

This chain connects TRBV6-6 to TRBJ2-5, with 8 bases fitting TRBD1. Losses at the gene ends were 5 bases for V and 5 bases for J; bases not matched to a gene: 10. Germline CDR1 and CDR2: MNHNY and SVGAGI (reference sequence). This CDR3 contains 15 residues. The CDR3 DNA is TGTGCCAGCAGTCCCCTACAGGGGGTGGGGGAGACCCAGTACTTC. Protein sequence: CASSPLQGVGETQYF.

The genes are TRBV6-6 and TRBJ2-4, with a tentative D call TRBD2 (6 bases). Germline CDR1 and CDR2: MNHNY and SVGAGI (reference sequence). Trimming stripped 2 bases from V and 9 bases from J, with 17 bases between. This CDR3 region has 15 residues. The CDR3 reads CASSYGEARAGIQYF. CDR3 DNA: TGTGCCAGCAGTTACGGGGAGGCCCGGGCTGGCATTCAGTACTTC.

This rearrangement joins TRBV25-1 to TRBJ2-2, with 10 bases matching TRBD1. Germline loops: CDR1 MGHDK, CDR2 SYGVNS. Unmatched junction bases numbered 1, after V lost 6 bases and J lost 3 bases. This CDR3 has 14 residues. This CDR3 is CASRGQGDTGELFF. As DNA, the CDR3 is TGTGCCAGCAGAGGACAGGGGGACACCGGGGAGCTGTTTTTT.

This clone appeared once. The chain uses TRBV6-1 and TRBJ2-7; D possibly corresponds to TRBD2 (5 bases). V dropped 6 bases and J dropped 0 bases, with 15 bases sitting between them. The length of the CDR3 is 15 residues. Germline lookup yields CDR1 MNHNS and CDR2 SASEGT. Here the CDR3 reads CASSLFHTSSYEQYF. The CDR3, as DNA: TGTGCCAGCAGCCTCTTCCACACTAGCTCCTACGAGCAGTACTTC.